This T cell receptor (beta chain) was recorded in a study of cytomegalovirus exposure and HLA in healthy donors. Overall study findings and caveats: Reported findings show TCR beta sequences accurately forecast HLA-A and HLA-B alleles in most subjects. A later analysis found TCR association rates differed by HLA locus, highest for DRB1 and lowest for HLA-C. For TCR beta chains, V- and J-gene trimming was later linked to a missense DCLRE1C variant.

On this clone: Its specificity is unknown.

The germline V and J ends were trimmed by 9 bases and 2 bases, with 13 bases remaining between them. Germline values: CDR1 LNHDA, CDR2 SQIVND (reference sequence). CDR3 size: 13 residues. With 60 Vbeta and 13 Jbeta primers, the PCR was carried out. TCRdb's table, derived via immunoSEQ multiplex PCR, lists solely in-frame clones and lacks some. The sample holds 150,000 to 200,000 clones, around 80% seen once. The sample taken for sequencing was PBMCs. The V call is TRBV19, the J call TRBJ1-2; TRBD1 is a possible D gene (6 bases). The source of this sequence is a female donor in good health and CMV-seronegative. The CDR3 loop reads CASTWGGNYGYTF. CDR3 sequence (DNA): TGTGCCAGCACTTGGGGGGGCAACTATGGCTACACCTTC.